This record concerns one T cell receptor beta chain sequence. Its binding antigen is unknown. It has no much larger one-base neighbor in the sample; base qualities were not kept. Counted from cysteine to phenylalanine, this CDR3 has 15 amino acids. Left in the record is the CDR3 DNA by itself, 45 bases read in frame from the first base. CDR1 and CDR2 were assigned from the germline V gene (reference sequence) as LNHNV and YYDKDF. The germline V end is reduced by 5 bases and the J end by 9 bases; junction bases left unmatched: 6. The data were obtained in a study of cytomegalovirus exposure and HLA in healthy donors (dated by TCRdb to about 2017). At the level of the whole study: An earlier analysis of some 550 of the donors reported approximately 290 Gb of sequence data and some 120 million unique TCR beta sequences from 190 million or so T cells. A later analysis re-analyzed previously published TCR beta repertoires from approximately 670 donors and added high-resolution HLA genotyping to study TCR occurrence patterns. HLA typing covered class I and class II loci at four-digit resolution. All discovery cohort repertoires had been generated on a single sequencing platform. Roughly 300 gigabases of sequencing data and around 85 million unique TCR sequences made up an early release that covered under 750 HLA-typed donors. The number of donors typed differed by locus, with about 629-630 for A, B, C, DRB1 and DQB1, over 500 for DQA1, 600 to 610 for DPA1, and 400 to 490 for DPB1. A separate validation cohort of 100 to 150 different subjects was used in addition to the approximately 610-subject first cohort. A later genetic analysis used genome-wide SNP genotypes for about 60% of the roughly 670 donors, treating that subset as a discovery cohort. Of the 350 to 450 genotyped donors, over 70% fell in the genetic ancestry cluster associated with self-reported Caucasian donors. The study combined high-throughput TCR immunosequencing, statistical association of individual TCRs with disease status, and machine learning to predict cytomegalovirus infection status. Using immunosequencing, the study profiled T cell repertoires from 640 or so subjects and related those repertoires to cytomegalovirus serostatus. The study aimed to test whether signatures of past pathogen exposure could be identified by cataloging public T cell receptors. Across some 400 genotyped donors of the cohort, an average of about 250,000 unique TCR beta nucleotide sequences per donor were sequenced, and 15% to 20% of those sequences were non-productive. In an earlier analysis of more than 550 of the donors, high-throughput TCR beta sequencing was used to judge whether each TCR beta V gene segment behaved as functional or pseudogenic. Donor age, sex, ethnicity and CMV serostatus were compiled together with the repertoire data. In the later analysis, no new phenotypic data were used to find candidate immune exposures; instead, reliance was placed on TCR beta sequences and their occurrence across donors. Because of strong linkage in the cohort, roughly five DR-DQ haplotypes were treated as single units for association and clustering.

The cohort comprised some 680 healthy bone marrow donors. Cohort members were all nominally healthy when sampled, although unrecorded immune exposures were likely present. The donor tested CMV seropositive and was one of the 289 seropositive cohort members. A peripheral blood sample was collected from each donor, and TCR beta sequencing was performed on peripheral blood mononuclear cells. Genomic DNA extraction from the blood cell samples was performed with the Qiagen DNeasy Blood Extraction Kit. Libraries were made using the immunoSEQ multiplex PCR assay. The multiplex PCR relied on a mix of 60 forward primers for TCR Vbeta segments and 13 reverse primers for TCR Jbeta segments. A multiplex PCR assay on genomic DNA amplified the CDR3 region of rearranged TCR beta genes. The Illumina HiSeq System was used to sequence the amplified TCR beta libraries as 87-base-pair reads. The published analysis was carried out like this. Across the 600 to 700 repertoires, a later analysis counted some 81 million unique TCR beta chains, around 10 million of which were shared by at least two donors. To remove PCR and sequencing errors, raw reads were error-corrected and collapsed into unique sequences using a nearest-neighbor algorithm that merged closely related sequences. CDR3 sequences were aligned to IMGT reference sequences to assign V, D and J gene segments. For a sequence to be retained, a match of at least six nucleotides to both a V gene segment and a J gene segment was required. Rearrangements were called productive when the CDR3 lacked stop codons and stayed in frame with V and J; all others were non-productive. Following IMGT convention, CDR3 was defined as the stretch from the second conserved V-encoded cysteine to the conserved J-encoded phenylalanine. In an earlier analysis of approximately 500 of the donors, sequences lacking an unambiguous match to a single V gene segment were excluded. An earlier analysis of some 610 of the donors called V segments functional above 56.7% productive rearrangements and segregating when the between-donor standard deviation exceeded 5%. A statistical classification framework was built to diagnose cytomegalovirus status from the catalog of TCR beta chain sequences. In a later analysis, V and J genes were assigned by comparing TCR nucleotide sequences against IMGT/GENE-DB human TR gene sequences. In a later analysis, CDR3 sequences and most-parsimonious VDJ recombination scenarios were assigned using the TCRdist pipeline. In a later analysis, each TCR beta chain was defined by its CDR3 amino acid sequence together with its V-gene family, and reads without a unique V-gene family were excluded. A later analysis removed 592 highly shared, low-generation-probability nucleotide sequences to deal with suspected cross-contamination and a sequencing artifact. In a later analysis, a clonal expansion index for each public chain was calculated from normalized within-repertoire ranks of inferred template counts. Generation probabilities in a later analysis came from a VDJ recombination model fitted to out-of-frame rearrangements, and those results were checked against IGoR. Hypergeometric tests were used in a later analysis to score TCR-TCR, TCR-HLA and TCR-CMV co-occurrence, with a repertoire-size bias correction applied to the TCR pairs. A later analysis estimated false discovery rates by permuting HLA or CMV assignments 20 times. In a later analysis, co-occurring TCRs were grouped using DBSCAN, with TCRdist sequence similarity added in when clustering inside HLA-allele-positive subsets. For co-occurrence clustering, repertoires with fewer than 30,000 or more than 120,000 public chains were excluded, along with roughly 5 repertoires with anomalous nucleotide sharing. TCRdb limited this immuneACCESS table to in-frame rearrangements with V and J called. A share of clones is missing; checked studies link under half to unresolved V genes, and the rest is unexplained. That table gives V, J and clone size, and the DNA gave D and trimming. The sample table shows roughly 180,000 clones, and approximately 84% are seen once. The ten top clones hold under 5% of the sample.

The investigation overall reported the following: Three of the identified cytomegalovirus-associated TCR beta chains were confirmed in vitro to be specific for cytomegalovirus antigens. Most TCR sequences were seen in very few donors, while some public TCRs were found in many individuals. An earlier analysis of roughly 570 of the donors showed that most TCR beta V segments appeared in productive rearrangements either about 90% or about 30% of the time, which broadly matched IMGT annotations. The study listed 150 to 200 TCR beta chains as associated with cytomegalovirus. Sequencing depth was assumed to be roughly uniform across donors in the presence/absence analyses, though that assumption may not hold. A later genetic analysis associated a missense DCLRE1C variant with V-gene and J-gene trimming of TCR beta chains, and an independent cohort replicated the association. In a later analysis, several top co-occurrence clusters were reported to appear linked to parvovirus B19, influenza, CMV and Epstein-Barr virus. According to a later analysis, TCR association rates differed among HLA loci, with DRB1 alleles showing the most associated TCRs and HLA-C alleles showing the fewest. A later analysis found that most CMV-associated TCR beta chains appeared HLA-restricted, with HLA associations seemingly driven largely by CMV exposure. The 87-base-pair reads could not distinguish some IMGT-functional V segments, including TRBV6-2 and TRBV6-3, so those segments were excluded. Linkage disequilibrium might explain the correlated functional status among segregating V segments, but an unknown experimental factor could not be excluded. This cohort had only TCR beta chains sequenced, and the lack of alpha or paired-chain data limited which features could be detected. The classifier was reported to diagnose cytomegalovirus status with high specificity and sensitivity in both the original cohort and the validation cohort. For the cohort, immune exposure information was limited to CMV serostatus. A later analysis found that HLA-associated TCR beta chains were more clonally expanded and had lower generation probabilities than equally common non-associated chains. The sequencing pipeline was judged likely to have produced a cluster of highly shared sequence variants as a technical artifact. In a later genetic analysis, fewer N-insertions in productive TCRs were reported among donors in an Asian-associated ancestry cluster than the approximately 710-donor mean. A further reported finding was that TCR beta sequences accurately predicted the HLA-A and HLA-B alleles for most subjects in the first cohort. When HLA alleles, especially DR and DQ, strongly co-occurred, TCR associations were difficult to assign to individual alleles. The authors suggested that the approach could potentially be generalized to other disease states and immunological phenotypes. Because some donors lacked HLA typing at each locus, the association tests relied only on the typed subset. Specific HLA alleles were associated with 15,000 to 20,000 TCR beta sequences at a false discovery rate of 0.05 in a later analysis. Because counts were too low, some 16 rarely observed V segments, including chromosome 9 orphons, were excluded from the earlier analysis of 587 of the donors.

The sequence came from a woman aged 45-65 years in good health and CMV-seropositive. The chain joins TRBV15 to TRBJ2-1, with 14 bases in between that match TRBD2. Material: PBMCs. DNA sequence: TGTGCCACCAGCGCCCCGGGACTAGCGGGGGTTGAGCAGTTCTTC. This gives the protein CATSAPGLAGVEQFF.